This TCR beta chain came from a study of PD-1 blockade in mismatch repair-deficient tumors. Across the study: Patients had around twelve mismatch repair-deficient cancer types, all previously treated and progressing.

PCR or immunohistochemistry showed mismatch repair deficiency in every enrolled patient. TCRs were sequenced from a few patients responding to pembrolizumab. A note on this clone: Its antigen is currently unknown.

Method: immunoSEQ multiplex PCR; TCRdb's copy keeps in-frame clones and lacks some. The profile covers roughly 130,000 clones, with around nine tenths appearing a single time and around 11% taken by the ten largest. Findings of the study overall: Rapid post-treatment expansion, then contraction, generally preceding radiologic response, marked tumor-resident clones.

The CDR3 covers 13 residues. The V end was cut by 2 bases, the J end by 7 bases, with 11 bases between. Per the germline V gene, CDR1 is GTSNPN and CDR2 is SVGIG (reference sequence). Sequences were derived from peripheral blood, sampled roughly 67 weeks after starting pembrolizumab. The source of this sequence is an adult with mismatch repair-deficient cancer. The chain links TRBV30 to TRBJ1-4; perhaps TRBD1 as D (5 bases). In DNA form, the CDR3 reads TGTGCCTGGAGTAGGGGACCCAGTGAAAAACTGTTTTTT. Protein sequence: CAWSRGPSEKLFF.